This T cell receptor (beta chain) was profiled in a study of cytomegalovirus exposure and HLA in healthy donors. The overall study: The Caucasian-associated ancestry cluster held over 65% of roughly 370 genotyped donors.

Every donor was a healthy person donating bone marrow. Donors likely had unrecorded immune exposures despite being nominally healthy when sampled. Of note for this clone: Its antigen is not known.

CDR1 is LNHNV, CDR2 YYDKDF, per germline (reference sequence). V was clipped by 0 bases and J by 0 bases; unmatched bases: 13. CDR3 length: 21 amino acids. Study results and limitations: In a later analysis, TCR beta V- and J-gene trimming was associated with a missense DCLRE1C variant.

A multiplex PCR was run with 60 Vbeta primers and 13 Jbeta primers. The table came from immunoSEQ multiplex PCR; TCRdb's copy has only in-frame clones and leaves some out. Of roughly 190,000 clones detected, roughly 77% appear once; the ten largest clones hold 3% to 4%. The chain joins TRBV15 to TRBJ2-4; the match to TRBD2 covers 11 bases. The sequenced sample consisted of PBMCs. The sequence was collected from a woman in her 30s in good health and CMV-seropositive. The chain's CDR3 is CATSREGTSGRGEGAKNIQYF. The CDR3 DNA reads TGTGCCACCAGCAGAGAGGGAACTAGCGGGAGAGGAGAGGGAGCCAAAAACATTCAGTACTTC.